Listed here are 25 T cell receptor beta chains from one sample, sequenced in a study of a mutant IDH1 vaccine in newly diagnosed glioma. Time point given: week 23, last vaccination. The study gave 300 ug of mutant IDH1 20-mer peptide per vaccine dose, with topical imiquimod. This table comes from immunoSEQ multiplex PCR, and its TCRdb copy is limited to in-frame clones, with some not included. The sample carries fewer than 45,000 clones, approximately 90% recorded once. Their antigens remain unidentified. The material sequenced was PBMCs, taken from a glioma patient whose treatment included an IDH1 peptide vaccine. These receptors all stem from a middle-aged man with glioma.

V gene TRBV2 combines with J gene TRBJ1-1; 9 nucleotides agree with TRBD1. This CDR3 contains 17 residues. Looked up from germline, CDR1 is SNHLY and CDR2 is FYNNEI. V lost 6 bases and J lost 2; bases outside the gene matches: 13. Written as DNA, the CDR3 is TGTGCCAGCAGGTCTTATGGGACAGGGCCCACCAACACTGAAGCTTTCTTT. Translating gives CASRSYGTGPTNTEAFF.

This sequence joins TRBV15 and TRBJ1-1; D remains ambiguous. The CDR3 is 15 amino acids. In germline, CDR1 is LNHNV, CDR2 YYDKDF (reference sequence). V gave up 0 bases and J gave up 11 bases, with 19 bases separating them. The DNA of the CDR3 is TGTGCCACCAGCAGAGATAAAGATAGGTTAAAACGGGCTTTCTTT. Translated: CATSRDKDRLKRAFF.

This rearrangement joins TRBV10-3 to TRBJ2-1, with TRBD1 identical over 9 bases. Germline V CDR1 and CDR2: ENHRY, SYGVKD. The CDR3 has 17 amino acids. The V and J ends lost 8 bases and 0 bases, in that order; junction bases with no gene match: 11. The DNA for the CDR3 is TGTGCCATCTCCTCCGGGACAGGGAAGAGCTCCTACAATGAGCAGTTCTTC. Residues: CAISSGTGKSSYNEQFF.

This rearrangement joins TRBV5-5 to TRBJ1-1; 7 bases are shared with TRBD1. The CDR3 is 19 amino acids. CDR1 and CDR2 from the germline V gene are SGHKS and YYEKEE (reference sequence). The ends lost 1 base at V and 0 bases at J; junction bases unmatched: 15. CDR3 residues: CASSLWGSRGHVMNTEAFF. In nucleotides, the CDR3 is TGTGCCAGCAGCTTGTGGGGGTCGAGGGGGCACGTCATGAACACTGAAGCTTTCTTT.

The rearrangement joins TRBV25-1 to TRBJ1-2; D gene uncertain. The CDR3 is 15 amino acids. Germline CDR1 is MGHDK and CDR2 is SYGVNS. V was shortened by 2 bases and J by 2 bases, with 12 bases between the two germline ends. As DNA, the CDR3 is TGTGCCAGCAGTGAAGTCGGGCAATCCAACTATGGCTACACCTTC. It codes for CASSEVGQSNYGYTF.

V usage is TRBV4-2 and J usage is TRBJ1-1, with TRBD1 identical over 8 bases. After removal of 0 bases from V and 5 bases from J, the junction contained 5 bases not matched to a gene. Germline loops: CDR1 LGHNA, CDR2 YNFKEQ. The CDR3 totals 15 residues. The CDR3 protein is CASSQDRGRETEAFF. The CDR3 region has the DNA TGTGCCAGCAGCCAAGACAGGGGGCGCGAGACTGAAGCTTTCTTT.

The rearrangement joins TRBV5-1 to TRBJ1-1, with TRBD1 matching 7 bases. The length of the CDR3 is 16 residues. V shed 1 base and J 4 bases; nucleotides not matched to a gene: 10. Germline V gene data show CDR1 as SGHRS and CDR2 as YFSETQ. The CDR3 reads CASSLQSRGRGTEAFF. The CDR3 DNA reads as TGCGCCAGCAGCTTGCAGTCGAGGGGGCGGGGCACTGAAGCTTTCTTT. Full variable domain (remainder filled in from reference TRBV5-1 and TRBJ1-1): KAGVTQTPRYLIKTRGQQVTLSCSPISGHRSVSWYQQTPGQGLQFLFEYFSETQRNKGNFPGRFSGRQFSNSRSEMNVSTLELGDSALYLCASSLQSRGRGTEAFFGQGTRLTVV.

This chain connects TRBV30 to TRBJ1-2; no firm D call. Trimming took 5 bases from V and 8 from J, leaving 12 bases between them. The CDR3 runs 11 residues. Germline lookup yields CDR1 GTSNPN and CDR2 SVGIG (reference sequence). DNA for the CDR3: TGTGCCTGGGGGTCAGGCTGGGGCTACACCTTC. It encodes CAWGSGWGYTF.

The rearrangement uses TRBV7-3 and TRBJ2-5; D unclear. Germline lookup yields CDR1 SGHTA and CDR2 FQGTGA. V lost 1 base and J lost 1, with 4 bases in between. The CDR3 has 13 amino acids. CDR3 sequence (DNA): TGTGCCAGCAGCTTAAGCCCCCAAGAGACCCAGTACTTC. It codes for CASSLSPQETQYF. Filled out from reference TRBV7-3 and TRBJ2-5, the complete variable domain reads GAGVSQTPSNKVTEKGKYVELRCDPISGHTALYWYRQSLGQGPEFLIYFQGTGAADDSGLPNDRFFAVRPEGSVSTLKIQRTERGDSAVYLCASSLSPQETQYFGPGTRLLVL.

Written as DNA, the CDR3 is TGTGCCAGCAGCTTGGCTGTCCAGAAGACCCAGTACTTC. It specifies CASSLAVQKTQYF. The V gene is TRBV5-6, the J gene TRBJ2-5; D call uncertain. Trimming stripped 0 bases from V and 6 bases from J, with 9 bases between. CDR1 is SGHDT and CDR2 is YYEEEE in the germline V gene. The CDR3 has 13 amino acids.

The V call is TRBV2, the J call TRBJ2-7; D is possibly TRBD1 (5 bases). The V end was cut by 7 bases, the J end by 4 bases, with 8 bases between. The CDR3 consists of 11 residues. The germline CDR1 and CDR2 sequences are SNHLY and FYNNEI. In DNA, the CDR3 is TGTGCCAGCAACCGACAGTACGAGCAGTACTTC. Its translation: CASNRQYEQYF.

The chain carries TRBV12-5 and TRBJ2-3; 13 bases agree with TRBD2. V shed 5 bases, J shed 4 bases, and the junction held 0 bases outside the gene matches. Germline V lookup: CDR1 LGHNT, CDR2 FRNRAP. This CDR3 is built from 14 residues. CDR3 sequence reads: CASGTSGRADTQYF. CDR3 sequence (DNA): TGTGCTAGTGGTACTAGCGGGAGGGCAGATACGCAGTATTTT.

The chain links TRBV5-1 to TRBJ2-1; a possible D gene is TRBD2 (6 bases). The CDR3 extends over 12 amino acids. Looked up from germline, CDR1 is SGHRS and CDR2 is YFSETQ. V was shortened by 4 bases and J by 12 bases, with 14 bases between the two germline ends. This chain's CDR3 is CASSPETRGQFF. As DNA, the CDR3 is TGCGCCAGCAGCCCTGAGACTAGAGGGCAGTTCTTC.

V and J are TRBV19 and TRBJ1-1; D not resolved. The germline V and J ends were trimmed by 1 base and 4 bases, with 10 bases remaining between them. Germline values: CDR1 LNHDA, CDR2 SQIVND (reference sequence). This CDR3 contains 14 residues. The CDR3 region has the DNA TGTGCCAGTAGTATAGGGGCGGCAACCACTGAAGCTTTCTTT. Encoded protein: CASSIGAATTEAFF.

This sequence joins TRBV29-1 and TRBJ2-1, with 7 bases aligning to TRBD2. The CDR3 has 12 amino acids. V dropped 5 bases and J dropped 5; count of bases not matched to a gene: 3. Germline assignment: CDR1 SQVTM and CDR2 ANQGSEA. For the CDR3, the DNA is TGCAGCGTTCGGGGGGTAGACAATGAGCAGTTCTTC. It yields the protein CSVRGVDNEQFF.

The chain is built from TRBV5-1 and TRBJ1-3, with D possibly matching TRBD1 (5 bases). This CDR3 is built from 15 residues. Trimming pared 0 bases from V and 0 bases from J, leaving 7 bases between. Germline loops: CDR1 SGHRS, CDR2 YFSETQ. CDR3 sequence (DNA): TGCGCCAGCAGCTTGGCCGGGACCTCTGGAAACACCATATATTTT. It encodes CASSLAGTSGNTIYF.

The rearrangement links TRBV14 to TRBJ1-1; D gene ambiguous. The CDR3 sequence is 15 residues long. V lost 4 bases and J lost 6, with 18 bases in between. From germline, CDR1 is SGHDN and CDR2 FVKESK. As DNA, the CDR3 is TGTGCCAGCAGCCGGCACCGTGGGCTTTTATCTGAAGCTTTCTTT. Protein sequence: CASSRHRGLLSEAFF.

The rearrangement links TRBV28 to TRBJ2-5; D is perhaps TRBD1 (5 bases). Per the germline V gene, CDR1 is MDHEN and CDR2 is SYDVKM. The CDR3 runs to 16 residues. Trimming took off 3 bases at V and 2 bases at J, with 16 bases between the two ends. CDR3 bases: TGTGCCAGCAGTTTTCTTACAGGCCCCTCGCAAGAGACCCAGTACTTC. Protein product: CASSFLTGPSQETQYF.

The V and J genes are TRBV27 and TRBJ1-1; 7 nucleotides align to TRBD1. V lost 8 bases to trimming and J lost 6 bases; unmatched junction nucleotides: 3. The germline V gene encodes CDR1 MNHEY and CDR2 SMNVEV (reference sequence). CDR3 size: 11 residues. The CDR3 here is CASRQGAEAFF. CDR3 in DNA: TGTGCCAGCCGTCAGGGGGCTGAAGCTTTCTTT.

The chain is built from TRBV5-5 and TRBJ2-2; D is unclear. The CDR3 has 16 residues. Deletions cut 5 bases from V and 2 bases from J, with 16 bases between. Germline values: CDR1 SGHKS, CDR2 YYEKEE (reference sequence). Here the CDR3 reads CASSPGRTENTGELFF. In nucleotides, the CDR3 is TGTGCCAGCAGTCCTGGTCGGACGGAAAACACCGGGGAGCTGTTTTTT.

The chain employs TRBV23-1 and TRBJ2-2; D is possibly TRBD1 (5 bases). TRBV23-1 is treated as an ORF (open reading frame) with a function not yet certain. Between the trimmed V and J ends, which lost 4 bases and 4 bases, there was a span of 22 bases. The CDR3 sequence is 18 residues long. As DNA, the CDR3 is TGCGCCAGCAGTCTTCCTTCGCAATGGACACCCTCCACCGGGGAGCTGTTTTTT. Translating it yields CASSLPSQWTPSTGELFF.

The chain joins TRBV27 to TRBJ1-5; D unresolved. The V and J ends lost 2 bases and 4 bases respectively, with 9 bases between them. The CDR3 is 14 amino acids. CDR1 is MNHEY, CDR2 SMNVEV, per germline (reference sequence). CDR3 region: CASSLVGGNQPQHF. The CDR3 DNA follows: TGTGCCAGCAGTTTAGTGGGAGGAAATCAGCCCCAGCATTTT.

This clone has just one count. The V gene is TRBV18, the J gene TRBJ1-1; D gene ambiguous. The CDR3 sequence is 15 residues long. Germline V CDR1 and CDR2: KGHSH, LQKENI. The germline V and J ends were trimmed by 4 bases and 1 base, with 13 bases remaining between them. The CDR3 reads CASSLFRTENTEAFF. Here the CDR3 DNA reads TGTGCCAGCTCACTATTTCGAACAGAGAACACTGAAGCTTTCTTT.

The chain is built from TRBV29-1 and TRBJ2-3; 8 bases are shared with TRBD1. Germline CDR1 reads SQVTM; CDR2 reads ANQGSEA. CDR3 length: 14 residues. The V segment lost 4 bases and the J segment 0 bases; nucleotides outside the gene matches: 3. CDR3 DNA: TGCAGCGTTGCCCGGACAGGGAGCACAGATACGCAGTATTTT. Encoded protein: CSVARTGSTDTQYF.

The chain has TRBV7-9 and TRBJ2-3, with TRBD1 identical over 7 bases. V lost 1 base, J lost 7 bases, and 5 bases stayed unmatched. The CDR3 spans 14 residues. The germline V gene encodes CDR1 SEHNR and CDR2 FQNEAQ (reference sequence). CDR3 sequence reads: CASSLGQGSYTQYF. DNA of the CDR3: TGTGCCAGCAGCTTAGGACAGGGATCATATACGCAGTATTTT.